The 4 T cell receptor beta chains below were found in one sample sequenced in a study of early T cells in non-severe SARS-CoV-2 infection. One entry per CDR3 protein, called by TCRdb with MiXCR from the 5' RACE reads. In the table there are approximately 66,000 distinct CDR3 sequences, 13% of which are singletons. The sequenced sample was whole blood. These receptors were taken from an adult who was a healthcare worker with PCR-confirmed SARS-CoV-2 infection or an uninfected control (not recorded which).

This clonotype was counted a few times. The chain is built from TRBV5-1 and TRBJ2-5; D is tentatively TRBD1 or TRBD2 (7 bases each). The germline gives CDR1 SGHRS, CDR2 YFSETQ. The CDR3 loop spans 17 amino acids. With 4 bases removed from V and 5 bases from J, the gap between germline ends came to 24 bases. CDR3 DNA sequence: TGCGCCAGCAGCAGGGAGGGCGGACAGGAGGCTGGGGAGACCCAGTACTTC. Residues: CASSREGGQEAGETQYF.

The CDR3 spells CASRGELLSYEQYF. For the CDR3, the DNA is TGCGCCAGCAGGGGGGAGCTTCTCTCCTACGAGCAGTACTTC. The chain joins TRBV10-2 to TRBJ2-7; the D gene could be TRBD1 or TRBD2 (5 bases each). CDR1 is WSHSY, CDR2 SAAADI, per germline. This CDR3 is built from 14 residues. Trimming cost V 6 bases and J 0 bases, with 12 bases left between them.

This chain joins TRBV12-3 or TRBV12-4 and TRBJ2-1; TRBD2 agrees at 11 bases. This CDR3 is 14 amino acids long. Unmatched junction bases numbered 4, after V lost 7 bases and J lost 5 bases. The CDR3 is CASKTSGAHNEQFF. For the CDR3, the DNA is TGTGCCAGCAAGACTAGCGGGGCACACAATGAGCAGTTCTTC.

The rearrangement uses TRBV7-2 and TRBJ2-3; 7 positions match TRBD2. The CDR3 totals 12 residues. CDR1 and CDR2 (germline): SGHTA, FQGNSA. V lost 0 bases, J lost 9 bases, and 0 bases stayed unmatched. CDR3 residues: CASSLAGGTQYF. The CDR3 DNA sequence: TGTGCCAGCAGCTTAGCGGGGGGGACGCAGTATTTT.